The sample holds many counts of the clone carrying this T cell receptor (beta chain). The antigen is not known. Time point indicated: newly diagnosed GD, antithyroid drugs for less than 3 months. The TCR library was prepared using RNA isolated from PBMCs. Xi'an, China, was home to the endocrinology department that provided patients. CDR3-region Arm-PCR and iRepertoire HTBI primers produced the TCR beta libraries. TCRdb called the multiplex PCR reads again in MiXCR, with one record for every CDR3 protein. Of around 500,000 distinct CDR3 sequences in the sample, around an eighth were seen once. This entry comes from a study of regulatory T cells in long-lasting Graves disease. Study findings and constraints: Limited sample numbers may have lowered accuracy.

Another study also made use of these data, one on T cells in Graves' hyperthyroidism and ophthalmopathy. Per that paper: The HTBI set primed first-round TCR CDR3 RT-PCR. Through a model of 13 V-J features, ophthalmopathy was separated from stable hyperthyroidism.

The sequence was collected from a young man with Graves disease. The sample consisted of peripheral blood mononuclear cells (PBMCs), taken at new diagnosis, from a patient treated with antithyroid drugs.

Written as DNA, the CDR3 is TGTGCCAGCAGAGTGACTAGCGGGAGTGACGAGCAGTACTTC. Amino acids: CASRVTSGSDEQYF. The J gene is TRBJ2-7, the V gene TRBV6-2 or TRBV6-3; TRBD2 matches at 12 bases. After removal of 6 bases from V and 5 bases from J, the junction contained 5 bases not matched to a gene. Germline assignment: CDR1 MNHEY and CDR2 SVGEGT. This CDR3 comprises 14 residues.